Listed below are T cell receptor beta chains from one sample, sequenced in a study of response to subunit inactivated influenza vaccine. One entry per CDR3 protein results from TCRdb running MiXCR on the RT-PCR reads. The sample records over 650,000 distinct CDR3 sequences, roughly 20% being singletons. The material was PBMCs from blood, obtained roughly 5 days after vaccination. These receptors were obtained from a man in his fifties or sixties who received an inactivated influenza vaccine. CDR3s include the opening cysteine and the closing phenylalanine or tryptophan. The D gene is left open where the match is weak. A clone size is listed for some rows: how often the clone was seen (once, few, many), or a class if it is expanded.

d_call	clone_size	v_call	j_call	cdr3_nt	cdr3_aa
TRBD1	-	TRBV7-2	TRBJ1-4	TGTGCCAGCAGCTTAACCCCCCCCGGGACAGGGAATGAAAAACTGTTTTTT	CASSLTPPGTGNEKLFF
-	-	TRBV10-3	TRBJ1-2	TGTGCCATCACGAGGGGTTACGGCTATGGCTACACCTTC	CAITRGYGYGYTF
TRBD2	-	TRBV20-1	TRBJ2-2	TGCAGTGCTCAACCGGCTAGCGGGAGGACCGGGGAGCTGTTTTTT	CSAQPASGRTGELFF
TRBD1	-	TRBV12-3/TRBV12-4	TRBJ2-2	TGTGCCAGCAGCCCCCGGGACAGGAACACCGGGGAGCTGTTTTTT	CASSPRDRNTGELFF
-	few	TRBV6-2/TRBV6-3	TRBJ1-1	TGTGCCAGCAGTTACTCGACAGTTGAAGCTTTCTTT	CASSYSTVEAFF
-	-	TRBV7-2	TRBJ2-7	TGTGCCAGCAGCTTAGCGTCGGCCGGGGACGAGCAGTACTTC	CASSLASAGDEQYF
TRBD2	-	TRBV15	TRBJ2-1	TGTGCCACCAGCAGTACCGGGACTAGGGGTTATGAGCAGTTCTTC	CATSSTGTRGYEQFF
-	-	TRBV2	TRBJ1-5	TGTGCCAGCAAGGCCGGGCAGGGTATGGGCAATCAGCCCCAGCATTTT	CASKAGQGMGNQPQHF
-	-	TRBV6-1	TRBJ2-7	TGTGCCAGCAGTGAATTATTCATTAACTACGAGCAGTACTTC	CASSELFINYEQYF
TRBD1	few	TRBV29-1	TRBJ1-2	TGCAGCGCCACCCGGGCGGGACAGAACTATGGCTACACCTTC	CSATRAGQNYGYTF
-	few	TRBV15	TRBJ2-2	TGTGCCACCAGCACCAGAGGTGCCGGGGAGCTGTTTTTT	CATSTRGAGELFF
-	few	TRBV29-1	TRBJ1-2	TGCAGCGTTGAAGGATTCCAGGTTGATGGCTACACCTTC	CSVEGFQVDGYTF
TRBD2	few	TRBV6-1	TRBJ2-7	TGTGCCAGCAGCCCTCTTAGCGGGGGGAGATACGAGCAGTACTTC	CASSPLSGGRYEQYF
-	few	TRBV4-3	TRBJ2-3	TGCGCCAGCAGCCAAGATTGGGACAACTCCTATACGCAGTATTTT	CASSQDWDNSYTQYF
-	few	TRBV7-8	TRBJ2-3	TGTGCCAGCAGCTTTAAAAGGACTAACACAGATACGCAGTATTTT	CASSFKRTNTDTQYF
-	-	TRBV6-2/TRBV6-3	TRBJ2-5	TGTGCCAGCAGTGTGATAAGGGGGGAGACCCAGTACTTC	CASSVIRGETQYF
TRBD2	few	TRBV12-3/TRBV12-4	TRBJ2-1	TGTGCCAGCAGTTTAGCGTATAGCGGGGGGCGGGATGAGCAGTTCTTC	CASSLAYSGGRDEQFF
-	few	TRBV18	TRBJ2-7	TGTGCCAGCTCACCAGGGACGCGGGAGCAGTACTTC	CASSPGTREQYF
-	-	TRBV7-9	TRBJ2-7	TGTGCCAGCAGCTCCCACTTCTCCTACGAGCAGTACTTC	CASSSHFSYEQYF
-	few	TRBV5-1	TRBJ2-3	TGCGCCAGCAGCTTGGTTGGACCTCCGGGCACAGATACGCAGTATTTT	CASSLVGPPGTDTQYF
TRBD2	-	TRBV20-1	TRBJ2-5	TGCAGTGCTATCCCCGTGACTAGCGCCGGGGAGACCCAGTACTTC	CSAIPVTSAGETQYF
TRBD2	many	TRBV29-1	TRBJ2-1	TGCAGCGTCCGTCGGGGGGAGAGTGAGCAGTTCTTC	CSVRRGESEQFF
TRBD2	-	TRBV12-3/TRBV12-4	TRBJ2-1	TGTGCCAGCATACGGACTAGCGGTTACAATGAGCAGTTCTTC	CASIRTSGYNEQFF
TRBD2	-	TRBV20-1	TRBJ2-1	TGCAGTGCTAAGGGACTAGCGGGACATAACAGGAATGAGCAGTTCTTC	CSAKGLAGHNRNEQFF
-	few	TRBV6-5	TRBJ1-2	TGTGCCAGCAGCCAAGGCTCGGAGGGCTACACCTTC	CASSQGSEGYTF
-	-	TRBV6-2/TRBV6-3	TRBJ1-1	TGTGCCAGCAGAACCTCCTCAGCAGGGATGAACACTGAAGCTTTCTTT	CASRTSSAGMNTEAFF
-	-	TRBV27	TRBJ2-3	TGTGCCAGCAGGGATACGCCAGGAGTGTTGACAGATACGCAGTATTTT	CASRDTPGVLTDTQYF
TRBD2	-	TRBV7-2	TRBJ2-1	TGTGCCAGCAGCTTAGTAGCGGGGGGCCCCTCCTACAATGAGCAGTTCTTC	CASSLVAGGPSYNEQFF
-	-	TRBV24-1	TRBJ2-7	TGTGCCACCAGTGATTTGGGGTACGAGCAGTACTTC	CATSDLGYEQYF
-	-	TRBV12-3/TRBV12-4	TRBJ2-2	TGTGCCAGCAGTCGACTAGAGAACACCGGGGAGCTGTTTTTT	CASSRLENTGELFF
-	-	TRBV7-2	TRBJ1-1	TGTGCCAGCAGCTTAGGTGTCTCCGGACAGTACCCTTTCTTT	CASSLGVSGQYPFF
-	many	TRBV7-2	TRBJ1-4	TGTGCCAGCAGCTTTTCCGGCAGTGGGGAAAAACTGTTTTTT	CASSFSGSGEKLFF
TRBD1	-	TRBV6-1	TRBJ1-5	TGTGCCAGCAGGACAGGGGAAGGGAATCAGCCCCAGCATTTT	CASRTGEGNQPQHF
-	-	TRBV7-8	TRBJ2-7	TGTGCCAGCAGTCCGGGACTTTACTACGAGCAGTACTTC	CASSPGLYYEQYF
TRBD1	many	TRBV24-1	TRBJ2-2	TGTGCCACCAGTGATGACAGGGGCTTCAGGGCGAACACCGGGGAGCTGTTTTTT	CATSDDRGFRANTGELFF
-	-	TRBV10-3	TRBJ2-7	TGTGCCATCAGTATGGGACCGCACTCCTACGAGCAGTACTTC	CAISMGPHSYEQYF
TRBD1	few	TRBV7-2	TRBJ1-1	TGTGCCAGCAGCTTGGACAGGGCGGGGACTGAAGCTTTCTTT	CASSLDRAGTEAFF
TRBD1	-	TRBV7-6	TRBJ1-1	TGTGCCAGCAGCTTGACCCCCGCAGGTCCACAGGGGGCATCTGCTGAAGCTTTCTTT	CASSLTPAGPQGASAEAFF
-	-	TRBV7-9	TRBJ2-3	TGTGCCAGCAGCTTAGGGCGGGGACAAGGTACGCAGTATTTT	CASSLGRGQGTQYF
TRBD2	few	TRBV7-2	TRBJ2-4	TGTGCCAGCAGCGCCACTAGCGGGGGGGCCACCAAAAACATTCAGTACTTC	CASSATSGGATKNIQYF
-	few	TRBV7-2	TRBJ2-7	TGTGCCAGCAGCTCCCCACGACGACAGTTCAGCTCCTACGAGCAGTACTTC	CASSSPRRQFSSYEQYF
-	-	TRBV3-1	TRBJ2-6	TGTGCCAGCAGCAATCCCAGGGGAAGGTCTGGGGCCAACGTCCTGACTTTC	CASSNPRGRSGANVLTF
-	-	TRBV6-5	TRBJ2-5	TGTGCCAGCAGTTACTACTACAGGGAACAAGAGACCCAGTACTTC	CASSYYYREQETQYF
-	many	TRBV5-1	TRBJ2-1	TGCGCCAGCAGCCCCGGGGGCGGGAGCTCCTACAATGAGCAGTTCTTC	CASSPGGGSSYNEQFF
-	few	TRBV7-2	TRBJ2-5	TGTGCCAGCAGCCCACCTTTAGCAGAAGAGACCCAGTACTTC	CASSPPLAEETQYF
TRBD2	few	TRBV20-1	TRBJ2-1	TGCAGTGCCCTCACCTTGACTAGCGGGGGCGATGAGCAGTTCTTC	CSALTLTSGGDEQFF
-	-	TRBV10-3	TRBJ1-3	TGTGCCATCAGTGAGTCCCTTCGCCGATCCGGGACAAGTGGAAACACCATATATTTT	CAISESLRRSGTSGNTIYF
-	-	TRBV5-1	TRBJ2-7	TGCGCCAGCAGCTTGCAGGGATCGTCCGCCGAGCAGTACTTC	CASSLQGSSAEQYF
TRBD1	-	TRBV4-1	TRBJ2-2	TGCGCCAGCAGCCAACTCACAGGGGGCCGGAGCACCGGGGAGCTGTTTTTT	CASSQLTGGRSTGELFF
TRBD1	-	TRBV11-2	TRBJ2-2	TGTGCCAGCAGTTTCCTGGACAGGGTCACCGGGGAGCTGTTTTTT	CASSFLDRVTGELFF
-	many	TRBV5-6	TRBJ2-1	TGTGCCAGCAGTTCCGGGACATGGACGTTGAATGAGCAGTTCTTC	CASSSGTWTLNEQFF